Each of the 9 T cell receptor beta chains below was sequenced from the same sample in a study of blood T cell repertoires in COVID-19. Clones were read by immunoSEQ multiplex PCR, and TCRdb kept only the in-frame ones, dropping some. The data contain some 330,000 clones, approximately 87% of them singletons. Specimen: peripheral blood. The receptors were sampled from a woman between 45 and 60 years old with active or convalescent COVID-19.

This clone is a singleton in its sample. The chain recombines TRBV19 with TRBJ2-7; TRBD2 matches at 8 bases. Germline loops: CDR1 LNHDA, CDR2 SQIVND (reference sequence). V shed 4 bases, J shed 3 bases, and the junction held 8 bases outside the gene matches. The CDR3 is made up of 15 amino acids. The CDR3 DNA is TGTGCCAGTAGTACCCCGGGAGGGGTCCTCTACGAGCAGTACTTC. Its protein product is CASSTPGGVLYEQYF.

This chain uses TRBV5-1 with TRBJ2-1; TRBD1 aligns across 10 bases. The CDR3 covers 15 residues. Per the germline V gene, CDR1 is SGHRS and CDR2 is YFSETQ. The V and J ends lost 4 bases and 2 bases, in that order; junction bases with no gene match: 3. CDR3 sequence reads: CASSPGTGAYNEQFF. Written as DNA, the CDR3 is TGCGCCAGCAGCCCCGGGACAGGGGCCTACAATGAGCAGTTCTTC.

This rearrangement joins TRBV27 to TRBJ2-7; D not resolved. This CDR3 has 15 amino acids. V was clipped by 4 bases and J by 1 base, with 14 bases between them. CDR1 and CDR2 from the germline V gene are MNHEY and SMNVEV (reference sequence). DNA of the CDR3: TGTGCCAGCAGTTCGTTTGGAGAATCTTCCTACGAGCAGTACTTC. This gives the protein CASSSFGESSYEQYF.

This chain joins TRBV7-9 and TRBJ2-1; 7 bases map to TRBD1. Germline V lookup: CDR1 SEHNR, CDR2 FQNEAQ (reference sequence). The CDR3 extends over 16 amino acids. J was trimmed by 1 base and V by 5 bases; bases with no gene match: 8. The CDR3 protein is CASSREYRGSYNEQFF. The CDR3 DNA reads TGTGCCAGCAGCCGAGAGTACAGGGGATCCTACAATGAGCAGTTCTTC.

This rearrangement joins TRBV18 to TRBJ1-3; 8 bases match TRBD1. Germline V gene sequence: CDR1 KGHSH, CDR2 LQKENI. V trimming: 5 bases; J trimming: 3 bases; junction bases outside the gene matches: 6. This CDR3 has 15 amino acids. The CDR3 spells CASSSQGAGGNTIYF. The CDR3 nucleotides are TGTGCCAGCTCATCCCAGGGGGCAGGTGGAAACACCATATATTTT.

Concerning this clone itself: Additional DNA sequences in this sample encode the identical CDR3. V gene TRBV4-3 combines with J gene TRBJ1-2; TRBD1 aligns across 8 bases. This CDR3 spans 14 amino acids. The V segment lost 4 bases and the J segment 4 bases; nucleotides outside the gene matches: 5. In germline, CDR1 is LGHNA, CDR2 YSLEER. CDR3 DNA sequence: TGCGCCAGCAGCCCCGGACAGGGAGGCTATGGCTACACCTTC. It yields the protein CASSPGQGGYGYTF.

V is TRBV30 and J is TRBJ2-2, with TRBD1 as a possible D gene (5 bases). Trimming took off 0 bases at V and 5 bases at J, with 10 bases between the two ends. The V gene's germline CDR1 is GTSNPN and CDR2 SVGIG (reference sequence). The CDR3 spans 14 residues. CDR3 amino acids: CAWSVRTPTGELFF. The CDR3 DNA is TGTGCCTGGAGTGTGAGGACACCTACCGGGGAGCTGTTTTTT.

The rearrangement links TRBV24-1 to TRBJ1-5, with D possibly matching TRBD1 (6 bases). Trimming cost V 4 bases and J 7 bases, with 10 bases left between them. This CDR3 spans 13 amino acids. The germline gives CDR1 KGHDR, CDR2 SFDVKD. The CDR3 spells CATSELGHQPQHF. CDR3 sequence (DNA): TGTGCCACCAGTGAACTGGGACACCAGCCCCAGCATTTT.

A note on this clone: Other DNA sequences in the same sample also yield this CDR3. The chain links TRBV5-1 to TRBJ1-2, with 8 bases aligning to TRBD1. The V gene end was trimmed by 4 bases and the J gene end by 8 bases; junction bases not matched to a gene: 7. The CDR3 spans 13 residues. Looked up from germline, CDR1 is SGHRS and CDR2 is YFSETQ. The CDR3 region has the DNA TGCGCCAGCAGCCCTCAGGGGGCGGGGGGCTACACCTTC. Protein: CASSPQGAGGYTF.